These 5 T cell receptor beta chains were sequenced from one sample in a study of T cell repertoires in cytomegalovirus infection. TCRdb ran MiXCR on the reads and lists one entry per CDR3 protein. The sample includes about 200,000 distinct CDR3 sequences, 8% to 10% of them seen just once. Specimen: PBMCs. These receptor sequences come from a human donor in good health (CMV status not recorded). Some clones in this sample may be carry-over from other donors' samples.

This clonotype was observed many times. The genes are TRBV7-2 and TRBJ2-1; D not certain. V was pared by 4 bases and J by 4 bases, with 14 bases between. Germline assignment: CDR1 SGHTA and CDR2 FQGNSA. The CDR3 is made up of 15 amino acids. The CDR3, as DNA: TGTGCCAGCAGCTCACAGACCCTGGTATACAATGAGCAGTTCTTC. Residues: CASSSQTLVYNEQFF.

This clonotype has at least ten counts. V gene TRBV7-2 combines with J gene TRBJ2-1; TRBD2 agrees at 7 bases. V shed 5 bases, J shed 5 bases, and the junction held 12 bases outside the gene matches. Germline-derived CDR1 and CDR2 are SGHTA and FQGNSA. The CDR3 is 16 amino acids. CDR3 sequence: CASSGDPFAGDNEQFF. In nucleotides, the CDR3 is TGTGCCAGCAGCGGAGACCCCTTTGCGGGGGACAATGAGCAGTTCTTC.

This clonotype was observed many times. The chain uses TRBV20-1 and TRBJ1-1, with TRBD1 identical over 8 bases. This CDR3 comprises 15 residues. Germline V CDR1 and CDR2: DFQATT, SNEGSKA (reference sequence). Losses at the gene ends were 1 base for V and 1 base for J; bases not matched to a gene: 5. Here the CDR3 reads CSARVAGGWNTEAFF. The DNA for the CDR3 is TGCAGTGCTAGAGTGGCAGGGGGCTGGAACACTGAAGCTTTCTTT.

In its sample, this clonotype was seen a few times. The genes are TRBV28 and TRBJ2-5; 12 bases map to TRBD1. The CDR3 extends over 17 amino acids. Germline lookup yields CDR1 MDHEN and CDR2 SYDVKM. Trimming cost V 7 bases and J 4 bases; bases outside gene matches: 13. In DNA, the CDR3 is TGTGCCAGCACCTCCCCTGGTGGGACAGGGGGCCGAGAGACCCAGTACTTC. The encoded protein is CASTSPGGTGGRETQYF.

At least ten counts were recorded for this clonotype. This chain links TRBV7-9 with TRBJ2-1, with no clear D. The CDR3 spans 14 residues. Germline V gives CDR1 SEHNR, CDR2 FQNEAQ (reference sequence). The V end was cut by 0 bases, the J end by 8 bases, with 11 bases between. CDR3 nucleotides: TGTGCCAGCAGCTTAGCCCAGACCGTTCATGAGCAGTTCTTC. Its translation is CASSLAQTVHEQFF.